The rows below give T cell receptor beta chains drawn from one sample of a study of blood T cell repertoires in COVID-19. TCRdb's copy holds only in-frame clones and misses some; the assay was immunoSEQ multiplex PCR. The table has about 160,000 clones, roughly four fifths seen once. The material sequenced was peripheral blood. These receptors came from a human donor in a cohort sampled during active COVID-19. CDR3s leave out the opening cysteine and the closing phenylalanine or tryptophan. Each record gives: CDR3 length, D gene, J gene, V gene, CDR3 protein. A D gene is named only where the DNA matches it firmly.

cdr3_length: 9; d_call: NA; j_call: TRBJ2-7; v_call: TRBV3-1/TRBV3-2; cdr3_aa: ASSQSHEQY
cdr3_length: 15; d_call: TRBD2; j_call: TRBJ2-1; v_call: TRBV18; cdr3_aa: ASSPLMTSGSEYEQF
cdr3_length: 14; d_call: TRBD1; j_call: TRBJ2-7; v_call: TRBV27; cdr3_aa: ASRPTLGTGYYEQY
cdr3_length: 13; d_call: NA; j_call: TRBJ1-3; v_call: TRBV21-1; cdr3_aa: ASSSGTVGGNTIY
cdr3_length: 16; d_call: TRBD2; j_call: TRBJ2-3; v_call: TRBV3-1/TRBV3-2; cdr3_aa: ASSQPGTSGVTTDTQY
cdr3_length: 12; d_call: NA; j_call: TRBJ2-7; v_call: TRBV5-5; cdr3_aa: ARSGGQGGYEQY
cdr3_length: 14; d_call: TRBD2; j_call: TRBJ2-2; v_call: TRBV28; cdr3_aa: ASSPGTRDYMGELF
cdr3_length: 11; d_call: NA; j_call: TRBJ1-5; v_call: TRBV6-5; cdr3_aa: ASRDSWYQPQH
cdr3_length: 14; d_call: TRBD2; j_call: TRBJ2-3; v_call: TRBV7-9; cdr3_aa: ASSFSSGRASDTQY
cdr3_length: 13; d_call: NA; j_call: TRBJ1-6; v_call: TRBV7-8; cdr3_aa: ASSPSAGRNSPLH
cdr3_length: 11; d_call: TRBD2; j_call: TRBJ2-1; v_call: TRBV7-2; cdr3_aa: AGGGLAGDEQF
cdr3_length: 13; d_call: TRBD2; j_call: TRBJ2-7; v_call: TRBV6-5; cdr3_aa: ASSTAGLLYFEQY